Below, 3 T cell receptor beta chains from the same sample are listed, as sequenced in a study of OX40 agonist ivuxolimab in advanced cancers. The method was immunoSEQ multiplex PCR; TCRdb's version includes in-frame clones alone and lacks a portion of them. Of 79,000 or so clones in the sample, about 82% were seen once. The sequenced sample was CD4+ or CD8+ T cells sorted from blood, obtained in a trial of the OX40 agonist ivuxolimab. Receptors originate from an adult with an advanced solid tumor such as melanoma, head and neck, liver or kidney cancer.

As regards this clone: A read error may account for a junction end that differs from germline. The chain uses TRBV7-7 and TRBJ2-7, with 11 bases identical to TRBD1. Germline loops: CDR1 SSHAT, CDR2 FNYEAQ (reference sequence). The CDR3 is made up of 14 amino acids. Here the CDR3 reads CASSPGQGAYEQYF. As DNA, the CDR3 is TGTGCTAGCAGCCCGGGACAGGGGGCCTACGAGCAGTACTTC.

This chain uses TRBV18 with TRBJ2-7, with D perhaps TRBD1 (6 bases). Germline lookup yields CDR1 KGHSH and CDR2 LQKENI. CDR3 length equals 15 residues. Between the trimmed V and J ends, which lost 5 bases and 3 bases, there was a span of 17 bases. CDR3 amino acids: CASSVSSGTIYEQYF. CDR3 bases: TGTGCCAGCTCAGTGTCCTCCGGGACAATCTACGAGCAGTACTTC.

V is TRBV5-5 and J is TRBJ1-5; D is unclear. This CDR3 contains 15 residues. Trimming removed 2 bases at V and 0 bases at J, with 9 bases between. Germline lookup yields CDR1 SGHKS and CDR2 YYEKEE (reference sequence). The CDR3 loop reads CASSLLGNSNQPQHF. In DNA, the CDR3 is TGTGCCAGCAGCTTATTAGGAAATAGCAATCAGCCCCAGCATTTT. Filled out from reference TRBV5-5 and TRBJ1-5, the complete variable domain reads DAGVTQSPTHLIKTRGQQVTLRCSPISGHKSVSWYQQVLGQGPQFIFQYYEKEERGRGNFPDRFSARQFPNYSSELNVNALLLGDSALYLCASSLLGNSNQPQHFGDGTRLSIL.